This is a list of T cell receptor beta chains from one sample in a study of blood T cell repertoires in COVID-19. TCRdb keeps only in-frame clones here, not all; method: immunoSEQ multiplex PCR. The sample holds under 250,000 clones; around 88% are singletons and the top ten take roughly 6.2%. The material sequenced was peripheral blood. Source of these receptors: a woman aged 80 or older with COVID-19, enrolled during active disease. Each CDR3 is given with its conserved first and last residue. D genes are given only for firm matches. A clone size is listed for some rows: how often the clone was seen (once, few, many), or a class if it is expanded.

V: TRBV29-1
D: TRBD2
length: 15
J: TRBJ2-1
size: few
CDR3: CSVESPSGSYNEQFF
DNA: TGCAGCGTTGAATCCCCTAGCGGTTCCTACAATGAGCAGTTCTTC

V: TRBV2
D: NA
length: 13
J: TRBJ1-2
size: NA
CDR3: CASSVSGVNGYTF
DNA: TGTGCCAGCAGTGTTTCAGGGGTGAATGGCTACACCTTC

V: TRBV2
D: TRBD1
length: 13
J: TRBJ1-6
size: NA
CDR3: CASRGQSYSPLHF
DNA: TGTGCCAGCAGGGGACAGAGTTATTCACCCCTCCACTTT

V: TRBV28
D: NA
length: 15
J: TRBJ1-5
size: NA
CDR3: CASTPWTDSNQPQHF
DNA: TGTGCCAGCACCCCATGGACAGATAGCAATCAGCCCCAGCATTTT

V: TRBV7-2
D: TRBD2
length: 13
J: TRBJ2-2
size: few
CDR3: CASSRGGTGELFF
DNA: TGTGCCAGCAGCCGGGGGGGCACCGGGGAGCTGTTTTTT

V: TRBV11-2
D: TRBD2
length: 15
J: TRBJ2-3
size: NA
CDR3: CASSLLAGVADTQYF
DNA: TGTGCCAGCAGCTTACTAGCGGGGGTTGCAGATACGCAGTATTTT

V: TRBV12-5
D: NA
length: 13
J: TRBJ2-1
size: NA
CDR3: CASGWGGYNEQFF
DNA: TGTGCTAGTGGTTGGGGAGGATACAATGAGCAGTTCTTC

V: TRBV7-9
D: NA
length: 12
J: TRBJ1-2
size: NA
CDR3: CASSLEAGGYTF
DNA: TGTGCCAGCAGCTTAGAGGCGGGGGGCTACACCTTC

V: TRBV10-3
D: TRBD2
length: 17
J: TRBJ2-2
size: once
CDR3: CAISESPLAANTGELFF
DNA: TGTGCCATCAGTGAGTCCCCACTAGCGGCAAACACCGGGGAGCTGTTTTTT

V: TRBV18
D: TRBD1
length: 18
J: TRBJ1-1
size: once
CDR3: CASSPLGTGGSGNTEAFF
DNA: TGTGCCAGCTCACCGCTCGGGACAGGGGGAAGCGGGAACACTGAAGCTTTCTTT

V: TRBV4-3
D: TRBD1
length: 17
J: TRBJ1-2
size: few
CDR3: CASSQTPVRGLNYGYTF
DNA: TGCGCCAGCAGCCAAACTCCGGTCAGGGGGCTCAACTATGGCTACACCTTC

V: TRBV7-2
D: TRBD1
length: 15
J: TRBJ1-1
size: once
CDR3: CASSLAQGVNTEAFF
DNA: TGTGCCAGCAGCTTGGCTCAGGGGGTAAATACTGAAGCTTTCTTT

V: TRBV19
D: NA
length: 19
J: TRBJ1-4
size: NA
CDR3: CASSISRGILQTTNEKLFF
DNA: TGTGCCAGTAGTATAAGCAGGGGAATACTTCAAACAACTAATGAAAAACTGTTTTTT

V: TRBV7-9
D: TRBD1
length: 12
J: TRBJ2-3
size: NA
CDR3: CASSLTGWAQYF
DNA: TGTGCCAGCAGCTTGACAGGGTGGGCGCAGTATTTT

V: TRBV6-5
D: TRBD1
length: 13
J: TRBJ2-1
size: NA
CDR3: CASFTQGNNEQFF
DNA: TGTGCCAGCTTTACACAGGGGAACAATGAGCAGTTCTTC

V: TRBV5-8
D: NA
length: 13
J: TRBJ2-1
size: NA
CDR3: CASSFAQGNEQFF
DNA: TGTGCCAGCAGTTTTGCGCAGGGCAATGAGCAGTTCTTC

V: TRBV29-1
D: TRBD1
length: 15
J: TRBJ1-5
size: NA
CDR3: CSVQSGTGRNQPQHF
DNA: TGCAGCGTCCAATCCGGGACAGGGCGTAATCAGCCCCAGCATTTT

V: TRBV5-8
D: NA
length: 17
J: TRBJ1-3
size: NA
CDR3: CASSLGGGKRSGNTIYF
DNA: TGTGCCAGCAGCTTGGGTGGAGGGAAGAGATCTGGAAACACCATATATTTT

V: TRBV7-2
D: TRBD1
length: 15
J: TRBJ1-4
size: NA
CDR3: CASSLAGQSNEKLFF
DNA: TGTGCCAGCAGCTTAGCGGGACAGTCTAATGAAAAACTGTTTTTT

V: TRBV10-3
D: NA
length: 15
J: TRBJ1-4
size: NA
CDR3: CAISESGQRNEKLFF
DNA: TGTGCCATCAGTGAGTCGGGGCAGCGTAATGAAAAACTGTTTTTT

V: TRBV4-1
D: TRBD1
length: 15
J: TRBJ2-5
size: NA
CDR3: CASSLQDRGLETQYF
DNA: TGCGCCAGCAGCCTCCAGGACAGGGGGCTGGAGACCCAGTACTTC

V: TRBV19
D: NA
length: 13
J: TRBJ2-5
size: NA
CDR3: CASSIGLKETQYF
DNA: TGTGCCAGTAGTATAGGCCTAAAGGAGACCCAGTACTTC

V: TRBV11-2
D: TRBD1
length: 13
J: TRBJ1-2
size: NA
CDR3: CASSSTGPYGYTF
DNA: TGTGCCAGCAGCTCGACAGGGCCCTATGGCTACACCTTC

V: TRBV7-9
D: NA
length: 12
J: TRBJ2-3
size: NA
CDR3: CASSLSGIGPFF
DNA: TGTGCCAGCAGCTTATCAGGAATAGGCCCGTTTTTT

V: TRBV5-1
D: NA
length: 15
J: TRBJ2-2
size: NA
CDR3: CASSLNQGGTGELFF
DNA: TGCGCCAGCAGCTTGAACCAGGGTGGCACCGGGGAGCTGTTTTTT

V: TRBV19
D: NA
length: 15
J: TRBJ1-4
size: NA
CDR3: CASSIVADLNEKLFF
DNA: TGTGCCAGTAGTATAGTAGCGGACCTCAATGAAAAACTGTTTTTT

V: TRBV5-1
D: TRBD2
length: 16
J: TRBJ2-3
size: NA
CDR3: CASSYLSGARTDTQYF
DNA: TGCGCCAGCAGCTACCTTAGCGGGGCCCGCACAGATACGCAGTATTTT

V: TRBV6-1
D: TRBD1
length: 14
J: TRBJ1-5
size: NA
CDR3: CASSEGRGYQPQHF
DNA: TGTGCCAGCAGTGAAGGCAGGGGGTACCAGCCCCAGCATTTT

V: TRBV2
D: NA
length: 12
J: TRBJ1-2
size: NA
CDR3: CASSGLTYGYTF
DNA: TGTGCCAGTTCGGGACTAACATATGGCTACACCTTC